This T cell receptor (beta chain) came from a study of early T cells in non-severe SARS-CoV-2 infection. In its sample, this clonotype was seen many times. The antigen remains unidentified. CDR1 SGHRS and CDR2 YFSETQ come from the germline V gene. This CDR3 has 15 residues. J was trimmed by 5 bases and V by 4 bases; bases with no gene match: 6. Broader study findings: Using VDJdb, the matching emphasized anti-spike CD8 responses while missing private and CD4 specificities.

Separate cDNA molecules each had unique molecular identifiers attached to them. TCRdb reprocessed the 5' RACE reads with MiXCR, giving one entry per CDR3 protein. Of under 90,000 distinct CDR3 sequences listed, roughly 13% were seen once; the top ten hold around 6%. The receptor was isolated from an adult who was a healthcare worker with PCR-confirmed SARS-CoV-2 infection or an uninfected control (not recorded which). Sequencing input: whole blood. V is TRBV5-1 and J is TRBJ2-2; 9 bases agree with TRBD2. The CDR3 reads CASSPGLAGTGELFF. CDR3 DNA sequence: TGCGCCAGCAGCCCCGGGCTAGCGGGAACCGGGGAGCTGTTTTTT. Full variable domain (outside the CDR3, taken from reference TRBV5-1 and TRBJ2-2): KAGVTQTPRYLIKTRGQQVTLSCSPISGHRSVSWYQQTPGQGLQFLFEYFSETQRNKGNFPGRFSGRQFSNSRSEMNVSTLELGDSALYLCASSPGLAGTGELFFGEGSRLTVL.